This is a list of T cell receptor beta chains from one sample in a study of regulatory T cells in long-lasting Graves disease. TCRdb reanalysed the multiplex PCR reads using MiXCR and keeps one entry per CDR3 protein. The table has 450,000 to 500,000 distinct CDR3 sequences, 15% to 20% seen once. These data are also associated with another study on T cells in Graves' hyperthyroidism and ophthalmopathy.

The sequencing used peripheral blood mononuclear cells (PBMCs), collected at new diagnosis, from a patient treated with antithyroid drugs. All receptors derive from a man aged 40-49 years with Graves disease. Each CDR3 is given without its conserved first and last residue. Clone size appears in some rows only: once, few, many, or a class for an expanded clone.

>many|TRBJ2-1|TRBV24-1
ATSDLVSSGSSEQF
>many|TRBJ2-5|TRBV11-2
ASSLENPQY
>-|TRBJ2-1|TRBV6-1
ASSEALTGGGF
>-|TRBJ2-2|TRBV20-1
SARSRIANTGELF
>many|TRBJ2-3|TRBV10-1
ASSWDRGEDTQY
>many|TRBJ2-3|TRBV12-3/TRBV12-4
ASETKRRGVKVSGTDTQY
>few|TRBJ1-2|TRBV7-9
ASSSRKGSIYGYT
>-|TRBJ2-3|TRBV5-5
ASTLGTRTDTQY
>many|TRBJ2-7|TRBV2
ASSEARTRALYEQY
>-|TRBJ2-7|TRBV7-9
ASSYPGQVHEQY
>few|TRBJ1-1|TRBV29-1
SVGQSEAF
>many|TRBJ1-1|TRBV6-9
ASSYGAVNTEAF
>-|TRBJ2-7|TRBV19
ASSITGGYEQY
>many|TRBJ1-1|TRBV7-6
ASSLQQGYYTEAF
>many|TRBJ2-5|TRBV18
ASSPPGGYLETQY
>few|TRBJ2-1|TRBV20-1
SASERDEQF
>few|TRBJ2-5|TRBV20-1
SASRGLAGETQY
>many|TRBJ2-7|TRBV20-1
SARERRGQVEQY
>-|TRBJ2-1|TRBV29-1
SGSGLAGAGEQF
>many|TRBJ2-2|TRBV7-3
ASSSLAGGNTGELF